What follows are 30 T cell receptor beta chains derived from one specimen sequenced in a study of T cells in Graves' hyperthyroidism and ophthalmopathy. Amplification of TCR beta CDR3 regions used RNA as the template. HTBI primers were the set used in a first-round RT-PCR of the TCR CDR3. MiXCR was run by TCRdb on the multiplex PCR reads, yielding one entry per CDR3 protein. The sample contains about 560,000 distinct CDR3 sequences, around 15% of which appear only once. The sample comprised blood. These TCRs come from a young woman with Graves' hyperthyroidism.

This clonotype appeared many times. J is TRBJ1-5 and V is TRBV20-1, with D perhaps TRBD1 (6 bases). CDR3 length: 13 amino acids. Germline-derived CDR1 and CDR2 are DFQATT and SNEGSKA (reference sequence). The V gene lost 0 bases and the J gene lost 4 bases, with 7 bases spanning the gap. Here the CDR3 DNA reads TGCAGTGCTAGAGAGGGGGCGAATCAGCCCCAGCATTTT. Protein: CSAREGANQPQHF.

The rearrangement joins TRBV7-9 to TRBJ1-1; D uncertain. Trimming pared 5 bases from V and 5 bases from J, leaving 15 bases between. Germline CDR1 SEHNR, CDR2 FQNEAQ (reference sequence). The CDR3 loop spans 14 amino acids. The CDR3 is CASSPGAGSTEAFF. The CDR3 DNA follows: TGTGCCAGCAGCCCGGGCGCCGGGTCAACTGAAGCTTTCTTT. Drawing the rest from reference TRBV7-9 and TRBJ1-1, the complete variable domain is DTGVSQNPRHKITKRGQNVTFRCDPISEHNRLYWYRQTLGQGPEFLTYFQNEAQLEKSRLLSDRFSAERPKGSFSTLEIQRTEQGDSAMYLCASSPGAGSTEAFFGQGTRLTVV.

This clonotype was counted only a few times. The chain has TRBV4-3 and TRBJ2-7; 8 nucleotides align to TRBD1. This CDR3 comprises 16 residues. The trim removed 1 base at V and 3 bases at J, leaving 8 bases unmatched. Germline V lookup: CDR1 LGHNA, CDR2 YSLEER. The CDR3 DNA reads TGCGCCAGCAGCCAAGCAAGGACAGGGACCGACTACGAGCAGTACTTC. Its translation is CASSQARTGTDYEQYF.

This clonotype was counted ten times or more. The rearrangement links TRBV5-1 to TRBJ1-3, with no clear D. Germline CDR1 SGHRS, CDR2 YFSETQ. CDR3 size: 13 residues. The germline V and J ends were trimmed by 4 bases and 1 base, with 6 bases remaining between them. CDR3 DNA sequence: TGCGCCAGCAGCGAGACATCTGGAAACACCATATATTTT. Translation: CASSETSGNTIYF.

This clonotype was found a few times. V and J are TRBV25-1 and TRBJ2-1; 7 nucleotides align to TRBD2. This CDR3 spans 16 amino acids. The germline V gene has CDR1 MGHDK and CDR2 SYGVNS. The V and J ends lost 0 bases and 5 bases, in that order; junction bases with no gene match: 7. The CDR3 sequence is CASSEYRLAANNEQFF. The CDR3 DNA reads TGTGCCAGCAGTGAATATAGGCTAGCGGCTAACAATGAGCAGTTCTTC.

The chain is built from TRBV6-2 or TRBV6-3 and TRBJ1-2; D is possibly TRBD1 (6 bases). CDR1 and CDR2 (germline): MNHEY, SVGEGT. This CDR3 is built from 16 residues. Trimming cost V 6 bases and J 4 bases, with 21 bases left between them. The CDR3 here is CASSIRPRGGPYGYTF. CDR3 bases: TGTGCCAGCAGCATCCGCCCCCGCGGGGGGCCCTATGGCTACACCTTC.

The J gene is TRBJ2-5, the V gene TRBV20-1; weak D call: TRBD1 (6 bases). Germline V gene lookup returns CDR1 DFQATT and CDR2 SNEGSKA (reference sequence). Trimming cost V 6 bases and J 2 bases, with 19 bases left between them. The CDR3 loop spans 15 amino acids. The CDR3 nucleotides read TGCAGTGCATCCCCTGCAGGACAGATACAAGAGACCCAGTACTTC. Translating it yields CSASPAGQIQETQYF.

A few counts support this clonotype. This chain uses TRBV6-1 with TRBJ1-3; D might be TRBD1 (5 bases). V lost 2 bases to trimming and J lost 0 bases, with 8 bases between them. The CDR3 length is 15 residues. Germline CDR1 MNHNS, CDR2 SASEGT. CDR3 residues: CASSEQGVSGNTIYF. The DNA of the CDR3 is TGTGCCAGCAGTGAACAGGGAGTCTCTGGAAACACCATATATTTT.

In its sample, this clonotype was seen many times. The rearrangement uses TRBV3-1 and TRBJ1-2; 7 nucleotides match TRBD1. The CDR3 runs to 15 residues. The V segment lost 6 bases and the J segment 7 bases; nucleotides outside the gene matches: 14. CDR1 and CDR2 from the germline V gene are LGHDT and YNNKEL (reference sequence). The CDR3 DNA reads as TGTGCCAGCAGTCACTCCGGGACAGCCACCCGTGGCTACACCTTC. Residues: CASSHSGTATRGYTF. Using reference TRBV3-1 and TRBJ1-2 for the parts outside the CDR3, the full variable domain is DTAVSQTPKYLVTQMGNDKSIKCEQNLGHDTMYWYKQDSKKFLKIMFSYNNKELIINETVPNRFSPKSPDKAHLNLHINSLELGDSAVYFCASSHSGTATRGYTFGSGTRLTVV.

This clonotype showed up just a few times. This CDR3 reads CASSLEGREGQPQHF. Here the CDR3 DNA reads TGCGCCAGCAGCTTGGAGGGGCGCGAGGGTCAGCCCCAGCATTTT. The rearrangement joins TRBV5-1 to TRBJ1-5; maybe TRBD1 (5 bases). Germline CDR1 SGHRS, CDR2 YFSETQ. The CDR3 totals 15 residues. V lost 0 bases and J lost 6, with 13 bases in between. The complete variable domain, with remaining parts taken from reference TRBV5-1 and TRBJ1-5, reads KAGVTQTPRYLIKTRGQQVTLSCSPISGHRSVSWYQQTPGQGLQFLFEYFSETQRNKGNFPGRFSGRQFSNSRSEMNVSTLELGDSALYLCASSLEGREGQPQHFGDGTRLSIL.

Ten or more counts support this clonotype. The V gene is TRBV12-3 or TRBV12-4, the J gene TRBJ2-5; 10 bases map to TRBD2. The V gene end was trimmed by 5 bases and the J gene end by 1 base; junction bases not matched to a gene: 7. There are 16 residues in the CDR3. The CDR3 DNA reads TGTGCCAGCAGTCCGAAGGGACTAGCGAGCCAAGAGACCCAGTACTTC. It codes for CASSPKGLASQETQYF.

The V and J genes are TRBV7-6 and TRBJ2-1; D is perhaps TRBD2 (7 bases). In germline, CDR1 is SGHVS, CDR2 FNYEAQ. Trimming removed 4 bases at V and 4 bases at J, with 17 bases between. The CDR3 contains 16 residues. This CDR3 is CASSSQVGGRYNEQFF. In DNA form, the CDR3 reads TGTGCCAGCAGCTCGCAGGTCGGGGGGCGTTACAATGAGCAGTTCTTC.

At least ten counts were recorded for this clonotype. This chain joins TRBV20-1 and TRBJ2-7, with D possibly matching TRBD2 (5 bases). Germline-derived CDR1 and CDR2 are DFQATT and SNEGSKA (reference sequence). V dropped 6 bases and J dropped 4 bases, with 13 bases sitting between them. The CDR3 covers 12 residues. The DNA for the CDR3 is TGCAGTGCCGATACTGGGGAGTACGAGCAGTACTTC. Encoded protein: CSADTGEYEQYF.

This clonotype was detected ten times or more. The chain recombines TRBV12-3 or TRBV12-4 with TRBJ2-2; TRBD1 aligns across 12 bases. The CDR3 runs to 15 residues. J gave up 8 bases and V 5 bases, and 6 bases lay outside the gene matches. The CDR3 DNA reads as TGTGCCAGCAGTCGCGGGACAGGGGGCGCGGGGGAGCTGTTTTTT. Translated, it gives CASSRGTGGAGELFF.

This chain links TRBV30 with TRBJ2-5; 13 bases match TRBD2. Per germline, CDR1 GTSNPN and CDR2 SVGIG (reference sequence). Trimming at V came to 0 bases and at J to 1 base, leaving 2 bases not matched to a gene. The CDR3 runs to 16 residues. The CDR3 protein is CAWSVLAGGPQETQYF. The CDR3 region has the DNA TGTGCCTGGAGTGTACTAGCGGGAGGGCCCCAAGAGACCCAGTACTTC.

The J gene is TRBJ1-2, the V gene TRBV5-1; D gene uncertain. This CDR3 has 15 residues. In germline, CDR1 is SGHRS, CDR2 YFSETQ. V was shortened by 5 bases and J by 4 bases, with 18 bases between the two germline ends. CDR3 amino acids: CASRPLPGQTYGYTF. Written as DNA, the CDR3 is TGCGCCAGCAGACCCCTCCCTGGGCAGACCTATGGCTACACCTTC.

This rearrangement joins TRBV18 to TRBJ2-4; 11 bases are a match to TRBD2. The CDR3 totals 15 residues. CDR1 and CDR2 (germline): KGHSH, LQKENI. The V and J ends lost 3 bases and 6 bases, in that order; junction bases with no gene match: 4. For the CDR3, the DNA is TGTGCCAGCTCACCTGGGACTAGCGGTCCAAACATTCAGTACTTC. Its translation: CASSPGTSGPNIQYF.

This clonotype came up many times. The chain recombines TRBV7-9 with TRBJ1-3; D is perhaps TRBD1 (6 bases). The CDR3 has 15 residues. Trimming left V 4 bases short and J 2 bases short, with 12 bases between. Germline V gene lookup returns CDR1 SEHNR and CDR2 FQNEAQ (reference sequence). The CDR3 sequence is CASSSPGGPGNTIYF. The CDR3 DNA follows: TGTGCCAGCAGCTCCCCCGGGGGGCCTGGAAACACCATATATTTT.

The count of this clonotype is one. The rearrangement uses TRBV6-4 and TRBJ1-1, with D unclear. This CDR3 spans 13 amino acids. Germline assignment: CDR1 MRHNA and CDR2 SNTAGT. V shed 5 bases and J shed 10 bases, with 17 bases lying between them. The CDR3 is CASSPPGFYRAFF. CDR3 DNA sequence: TGTGCCAGCAGTCCCCCGGGGTTCTATCGAGCTTTCTTT.

The chain links TRBV9 to TRBJ2-5; 9 nucleotides agree with TRBD2. CDR3 length equals 16 residues. V shed 0 bases and J 2 bases; nucleotides not matched to a gene: 5. The germline CDR1 and CDR2 sequences are SGDLS and YYNGEE. CDR3 nucleotides: TGTGCCAGCAGCGTAGGGGCTAGCGGGGTACAAGAGACCCAGTACTTC. Protein: CASSVGASGVQETQYF.

This clonotype was picked up many times. The chain joins TRBV28 to TRBJ2-1; TRBD2 agrees at 9 bases. Germline V lookup: CDR1 MDHEN, CDR2 SYDVKM. The J segment lost 7 bases and the V segment lost 3 bases, leaving 10 bases of the junction unmatched. The CDR3 extends over 16 amino acids. The CDR3 region has the DNA TGTGCCAGCAGTTTGCTAACGGGACTAGCCGAGAATGAGCAGTTCTTC. As protein: CASSLLTGLAENEQFF. Filled out from reference TRBV28 and TRBJ2-1, the complete variable domain reads DVKVTQSSRYLVKRTGEKVFLECVQDMDHENMFWYRQDPGLGLRLIYFSYDVKMKEKGDIPEGYSVSREKKERFSLILESASTNQTSMYLCASSLLTGLAENEQFFGPGTRLTVL.

In this sample, this clonotype turned up many times. J is TRBJ2-7 and V is TRBV20-1, with 10 bases aligning to TRBD2. Unmatched junction bases numbered 5, after V lost 1 base and J lost 2 bases. The CDR3 sequence is 15 residues long. Germline CDR1 is DFQATT and CDR2 is SNEGSKA (reference sequence). Written as DNA, the CDR3 is TGCAGTGCTAGAGGGACTAGCGGAAGGCCCTACGAGCAGTACTTC. Protein: CSARGTSGRPYEQYF.

This clonotype has just a few counts. V is TRBV6-1 and J is TRBJ1-3; D unresolved. The CDR3 runs 16 residues. Trimming removed 5 bases at V and 0 bases at J, with 14 bases between. CDR1 and CDR2 (germline): MNHNS, SASEGT. For the CDR3, the DNA is TGTGCCAGCAGTCGCCGTAGCGGGAGCTCTGGAAACACCATATATTTT. It yields the protein CASSRRSGSSGNTIYF.

This clonotype was seen repeatedly, ten times or more. The chain combines TRBV2 with TRBJ2-2; TRBD2 aligns across 9 bases. Germline trimming cut 7 bases from V and 4 bases from J; bases unmatched to any gene: 10. The germline CDR1 and CDR2 sequences are SNHLY and FYNNEI. This CDR3 has 16 amino acids. CDR3 sequence: CASTERTSGLTGELFF. In nucleotides, the CDR3 is TGTGCCAGCACCGAGAGAACTAGCGGGCTCACCGGGGAGCTGTTTTTT.

A few counts support this clonotype. The rearrangement uses TRBV4-1 and TRBJ2-5; 10 nucleotides line up with TRBD2. CDR3 length equals 16 residues. V was pared by 1 base and J by 7 bases, with 9 bases of the junction left unmatched. Germline assignment: CDR1 MGHRA and CDR2 YSYEKL. CDR3: CASSQVLASGSGTQYF. The DNA of the CDR3 is TGCGCCAGCAGCCAAGTCTTGGCTAGCGGGAGTGGGACCCAGTACTTC.

V and J are TRBV7-8 and TRBJ1-2; D is unclear. This CDR3 contains 14 residues. Deletions cut 1 base from V and 1 base from J, with 7 bases between. Germline-derived CDR1 and CDR2 are SGHVS and FQNEAQ. The chain's CDR3 is CASSLGISNYGYTF. CDR3 coding DNA: TGTGCCAGCAGCTTAGGCATTAGTAACTATGGCTACACCTTC.

This clonotype appeared many times. The rearrangement links TRBV18 to TRBJ2-1; 10 bases line up with TRBD1. With 2 bases clipped from V and 7 bases from J, the junction kept 8 bases outside the gene matches. Germline V gene sequence: CDR1 KGHSH, CDR2 LQKENI. This CDR3 region has 16 residues. CDR3 residues: CASSPGADRGRNEQFF. CDR3 sequence (DNA): TGTGCCAGCTCACCAGGGGCGGACAGGGGGAGAAATGAGCAGTTCTTC.

This clonotype occurred a few times. J is TRBJ1-1 and V is TRBV5-1; no reliable D call. Per the germline V gene, CDR1 is SGHRS and CDR2 is YFSETQ. Trimming cost V 4 bases and J 0 bases, with 10 bases left between them. The CDR3 sequence is 14 residues long. The CDR3 nucleotides read TGCGCCAGCAGCCCAGAGAAAATGAACACTGAAGCTTTCTTT. Protein product: CASSPEKMNTEAFF.

This clonotype came up many times. The chain carries TRBV3-1 and TRBJ2-1; D is ambiguous. Germline values: CDR1 LGHDT, CDR2 YNNKEL (reference sequence). Trimming pared 3 bases from V and 0 bases from J, leaving 12 bases between. The CDR3 sequence is 16 residues long. The CDR3 DNA follows: TGTGCCAGCAGCCAGCAGCCCATCATCTCCTACAATGAGCAGTTCTTC. Protein: CASSQQPIISYNEQFF.

The chain links TRBV30 to TRBJ2-7; tentatively, D is TRBD2 (6 bases). Germline lookup yields CDR1 GTSNPN and CDR2 SVGIG (reference sequence). V lost 8 bases and J 3 bases, leaving 20 bases between the germline ends. This CDR3 spans 14 amino acids. CDR3 sequence (DNA): TGTGCCACGGGCCCGGGAGCGGTCCTCTACGAGCAGTACTTC. It encodes CATGPGAVLYEQYF.